This T cell receptor (beta chain) was retrieved from a study of neoadjuvant nivolumab and ipilimumab in lung cancer. Study findings and constraints: Only a small number of samples underwent TCR sequencing. Compared with tumor-adjacent uninvolved lung, resected tumors showed greater richness and clonality.

Using immunoSEQ multiplex PCR, the repertoire was profiled, and TCRdb retains in-frame clones only, with some absent. The data contain 26,000 or so clones, around 80% of them seen just once; the ten biggest clones take up 5.1%. Germline values: CDR1 LNHDA, CDR2 SQIVND (reference sequence). The CDR3 contains 14 residues. The V segment lost 11 bases and the J segment 3 bases; nucleotides outside the gene matches: 9. This clone is a singleton in its sample. The antigen remains undetermined. The origin of this receptor is an adult with non-small cell lung cancer. This chain uses TRBV19 with TRBJ2-4, with TRBD1 identical over 8 bases. This specimen consisted of tumor tissue, obtained after neoadjuvant nivolumab, alone or with ipilimumab, at or shortly before surgery. The CDR3 DNA sequence: TGTGCCGCAGGGCAGGGGGCCGGCAAAAACATTCAGTACTTC. This translates into CAAGQGAGKNIQYF.